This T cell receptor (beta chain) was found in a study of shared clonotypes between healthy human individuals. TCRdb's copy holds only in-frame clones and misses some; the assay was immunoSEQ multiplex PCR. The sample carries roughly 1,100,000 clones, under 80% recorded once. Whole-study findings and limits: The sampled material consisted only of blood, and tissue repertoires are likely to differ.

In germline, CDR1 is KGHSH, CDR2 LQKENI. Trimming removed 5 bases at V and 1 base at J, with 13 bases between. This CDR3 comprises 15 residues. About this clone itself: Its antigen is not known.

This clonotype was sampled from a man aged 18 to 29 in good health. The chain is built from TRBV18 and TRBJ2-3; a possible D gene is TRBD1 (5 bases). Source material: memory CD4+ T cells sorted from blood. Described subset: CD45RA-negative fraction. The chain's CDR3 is CASSWAGRGTDTQYF. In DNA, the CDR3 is TGTGCCAGCTCATGGGCTGGCAGGGGCACAGATACGCAGTATTTT.